Listed here is a single TCR beta chain. Antigen unknown. CDR3 length: 15 amino acids. Germline V gives CDR1 SGHTA, CDR2 FQGNSA. With 5 bases removed from V and 4 bases from J, the gap between germline ends came to 17 bases. This entry comes from a study of Ad26.COV2.S vaccination and SARS-CoV-2 variants. Study overall: It was the COV1001 Ad26.COV2.S trial arm that included the donor. Broader study findings: Those who received vaccine or placebo ended up with similar non-spike TCR breadth.

Documented treatment: some 20 received Ad26.COV2.S at low or high dose, single or two shots; a few received placebo; per-sample allocation not given. Sampling occurred on day 63 after the first vaccine or placebo injection. This person who donated was an adult of 18-55 years in Boston. TCRdb's copy holds only in-frame clones and misses some; the assay was immunoSEQ multiplex PCR. The table lists roughly 420,000 clones, approximately 88% of them singletons. The gene calls are TRBV7-2 and TRBJ2-5; D is uncertain. The source material was peripheral blood, sampled in a trial of Ad26.COV2.S vaccine versus placebo. The sequence derives from a person aged 18-60 years who received the Ad26.COV2.S COVID-19 vaccine or a placebo. Written as DNA, the CDR3 is TGTGCCAGCAGCGCCCATTCAGGCTGGGGAGAGACCCAGTACTTC. Translated, it gives CASSAHSGWGETQYF.